This T cell receptor (beta chain) was profiled in a study of CD8+ T cells in alopecia areata. Broader study findings: Many expanded lesional clones remained in scalp and blood on tofacitinib. Affected lesional scalp, above all in alopecia totalis/universalis, was more clonal than normal scalp.

Germline CDR1 is SEHNR and CDR2 is FQNEAQ (reference sequence). The CDR3 spans 11 residues. V gave up 6 bases and J gave up 10 bases, with 10 bases separating them. Investigators isolated RNA and reverse transcribed it into cDNA to act as the sequencing template. The table came from immunoSEQ multiplex PCR; TCRdb's copy has only in-frame clones and leaves some out. The repertoire holds tens of thousands of clones, 29% seen once, with about 15% in the top ten. Treatment denoted: oral pan-JAK inhibitor, 5-10 mg twice daily. Those with alopecia areata gave lesional scalp punch biopsies and peripheral blood. PBMCs yielded sorted CD4+ and CD8+ T cells. This clone has a handful of counts. No antigen is known for it.

Sequenced material: CD8+ T cells sorted from blood, taken at week 4, from a patient treated with tofacitinib. The gene calls are TRBV7-9 and TRBJ2-1; D call uncertain. This receptor was taken from a human donor with alopecia areata. The chain's CDR3 is CASRAGREQFF. The CDR3 DNA reads TGTGCCAGCAGAGCCGGTCGGGAGCAGTTCTTC.